A selection of T cell receptor beta chains follows, all from one sample in a study of T cells in Graves' hyperthyroidism and ophthalmopathy. Using its own MiXCR run on the multiplex PCR reads, TCRdb lists one record per CDR3 protein. The profile covers approximately 400,000 distinct CDR3 sequences, with about 15% appearing a single time and about 7.7% taken by the ten largest. The specimen sequenced was blood. The receptor set was obtained from a woman between 18 and 29 years old with Graves' hyperthyroidism. Both conserved end residues are part of each CDR3. The D gene is left open where the match is weak. A row's size may be missing; if present it is once, few, many or a size class.

j_call d_call cdr3_length v_call clone_size cdr3_nt cdr3_aa
TRBJ2-3 - 12 TRBV30 few TGTGCCTGGGAGACAGGAACAGATACGCAGTATTTT CAWETGTDTQYF
TRBJ2-1 - 14 TRBV18 many TGTGCCAGCTCACCCCGGGCCTTACCCGATGAGCAGTTCTTC CASSPRALPDEQFF
TRBJ1-2 - 13 TRBV5-8 many TGTGCCAGCAGCCGAGCGGGGGACTATGGCTACACCTTC CASSRAGDYGYTF
TRBJ2-5 - 14 TRBV5-1 many TGTGCCAGCAGTTTAGGAACAGCCCAAGAGACCCAGTACTTC CASSLGTAQETQYF
TRBJ1-5 - 18 TRBV4-1 few TGCGCCAGCAGCCAGACGGGCTCTTACTCTTATAGCAATCAGCCCCAGCATTTT CASSQTGSYSYSNQPQHF
TRBJ2-7 - 15 TRBV5-1 - TGCGCCAGCAGCCCTCTTAGAGAGCCCTCCTACGAGCAGTGCTTC CASSPLREPSYEQCF
TRBJ2-7 TRBD1 14 TRBV5-1 few TGCGCCAGCAGCTCCAGGGACAGGCCCAACGAGCAGTACTTC CASSSRDRPNEQYF
TRBJ2-2 - 17 TRBV5-1 many TGCGCCAGCAGACGTCTTATTCGGGAGCAGCCCACCGGGGAGCTGTTTTTT CASRRLIREQPTGELFF
TRBJ2-5 - 13 TRBV24-1 many TGTGCCACCAGTGATTTGGCGATCGAGACCCAGTACTTC CATSDLAIETQYF
TRBJ2-7 TRBD2 16 TRBV3-1 many TGTGCCAGCAGCCAAGATTGGGCTAGCGGGAGTAGCGAGCAGTACTTC CASSQDWASGSSEQYF
TRBJ2-2 - 15 TRBV30 few TGTGCCTGGGGAGGCTACGGAACGAACACCGGGGAGCTGTTTTTT CAWGGYGTNTGELFF
TRBJ2-7 TRBD1 15 TRBV20-1 few TGCAGTGCTCGGAGTATAGGGACAGACTCCTACGAGCAGTACTTC CSARSIGTDSYEQYF
TRBJ2-1 - 15 TRBV7-2 many TGTGCCAGCAGCCGGGGGGCCTCCTCCTACAATGAGCAGTTCTTC CASSRGASSYNEQFF
TRBJ1-3 - 15 TRBV12-3/TRBV12-4 many TGTGCCAGCAGTCCCTACAGGAGCTCTGGAAACACCATATATTTT CASSPYRSSGNTIYF
TRBJ1-1 - 13 TRBV25-1 - TGTGCCAGCAGTGTCCTAGCCTACACTGAAGCTTTCTTT CASSVLAYTEAFF
TRBJ2-3 - 13 TRBV12-3/TRBV12-4 many TGTGCCAGCAGTCCGGGGGAACGAGGTACGCAGTATTTT CASSPGERGTQYF
TRBJ2-3 - 15 TRBV12-3/TRBV12-4 many TGTGCCAGCAGGAGAGGGCTTAGGGGGGCAGATACGCAGTATTTT CASRRGLRGADTQYF
TRBJ2-3 TRBD1 15 TRBV20-1 many TGCAGTGCTAGGGCAGGGGGCGGTGAGACAGATACGCAGTATTTT CSARAGGGETDTQYF
TRBJ1-5 - 16 TRBV19 - TGTGCCAGTAGTATACCAAGGTATCGAGGCAATCAGCCCCAGCATTTT CASSIPRYRGNQPQHF
TRBJ2-1 TRBD2 16 TRBV19 many TGTGCCAGTAGCCCCTACGGGACTAGCGGGGCGGATGAGCAGTTCTTC CASSPYGTSGADEQFF
TRBJ2-2 - 14 TRBV11-2 - TGTGCCAGCAGTTTATTTGCGGGGTTCGGGGAGCTGTTTTTT CASSLFAGFGELFF
TRBJ2-3 - 17 TRBV19 - TGTGCCAGTAGTACCCTTGAGATTAGCTACAGCACAGATACGCAGTATTTT CASSTLEISYSTDTQYF
TRBJ2-7 TRBD2 14 TRBV28 many TGTGCCAGCACCTCCCCTGGGGGGGGGTACGAGCAGTACTTC CASTSPGGGYEQYF
TRBJ2-5 - 17 TRBV5-8 few TGTGCCAGCAGCTTGAGTGACAACCCCCAGTACCAAGAGACCCAGTACTTC CASSLSDNPQYQETQYF
TRBJ2-7 - 12 TRBV7-9 many TGTGCCAGCACCTATGACAGCTACGAGCAGTACTTC CASTYDSYEQYF
TRBJ2-3 - 13 TRBV13 few TGTGCCAGCAGCTTACCCTGGCCAGATACGCAGTATTTT CASSLPWPDTQYF
TRBJ2-5 - 12 TRBV27 many TGTGCCAGCACTAGGTACCAAGAGACCCAGTACTTC CASTRYQETQYF
TRBJ1-1 TRBD1 15 TRBV20-1 - TGCAGTGCTAGCAGAACCGGGACAGGGGACACTGAAGCTTTCTTT CSASRTGTGDTEAFF
TRBJ2-3 TRBD1 16 TRBV7-3 many TGTGCCAGCAGCCAAGACAGGGGCATGGGCACAGATACGCAGTATTTT CASSQDRGMGTDTQYF
TRBJ1-2 TRBD1 18 TRBV4-1 - TGCGCCAGCGCCCAGGGCCGACGGACAGGTCCCCCTAACTATGGCTACACCTTC CASAQGRRTGPPNYGYTF
TRBJ2-7 - 16 TRBV6-1 many TGTGCCAGCAGTGATCTCTACGGACTAAAACCCTACGAGCAGTACTTC CASSDLYGLKPYEQYF
TRBJ2-7 - 15 TRBV6-1 many TGTGCCAGCAGTGAAAGTTTCGGCAGTCCTTACGAGCAGTACTTC CASSESFGSPYEQYF
TRBJ2-1 TRBD2 19 TRBV11-2 - TGTGCCAGCAGCTCGAATGGGGCTAGCGGGAGGATGTTAGGGGATGAGCAGTTCTTC CASSSNGASGRMLGDEQFF
TRBJ2-3 - 13 TRBV4-1 few TGCGCCAGCAGCTTGCGGACCTCAGATACGCAGTATTTT CASSLRTSDTQYF
TRBJ1-2 - 12 TRBV25-1 - TGTGCCAGCAGTGAATATAGGGTTGGCTACACCTTC CASSEYRVGYTF
TRBJ1-6 TRBD1 15 TRBV5-1 many TGCGCCAGCAGCATTAGGGGGCAGAGGGATTCACCCCTCCACTTT CASSIRGQRDSPLHF
TRBJ2-7 TRBD1 14 TRBV12-3/TRBV12-4 many TGTGCCAGCAGTTCGAGGACAGGCCCAGGTGAGCAGTACTTC CASSSRTGPGEQYF
TRBJ2-2 - 14 TRBV4-1 - TGCGCCAGCAGCCAAGTATGGGGCCCCGGGGAGCTGTTTTTT CASSQVWGPGELFF
TRBJ2-1 TRBD2 13 TRBV2 - TGTGCCAGCAGTGGTCGTAGCGGGAATGAGCAGTTCTTC CASSGRSGNEQFF
TRBJ1-4 - 13 TRBV19 many TGTGCCAGTAGCCTGTGGTTGGCTGAAAAACTGTTTTTT CASSLWLAEKLFF
TRBJ1-4 TRBD1 13 TRBV6-1 many TGTGCCAGTTCCGGGACAGTTAATGAAAAACTGTTTTTT CASSGTVNEKLFF
TRBJ2-1 - 12 TRBV12-3/TRBV12-4 few TGTGCCAGCAGCGATAACAGGGCTGAGCAGTTCTTC CASSDNRAEQFF
TRBJ1-3 - 17 TRBV2 many TGTGCCAGCAACCCCCTAGGTGGTGGGGGTTTAAGAAACACCATATATTTT CASNPLGGGGLRNTIYF
TRBJ1-2 - 15 TRBV20-1 few TGCAGTGCTAGCCTTTCTATGGCGGATTCTTATGGCTACACCTTC CSASLSMADSYGYTF
TRBJ1-2 - 13 TRBV30 many TGTGCCTGGAGTCGACAAGTCCTCTATGGCTACACCTTC CAWSRQVLYGYTF
TRBJ2-7 TRBD1 15 TRBV7-8 many TGTGCCAGCAGCTCTCGAGGGACAGGTTCCTACGAGCAGTACTTC CASSSRGTGSYEQYF
TRBJ1-3 - 14 TRBV7-9 - TGTGCCAGCAGCCCGGGCGTCTCTGGAAACACCATATATTTT CASSPGVSGNTIYF
TRBJ1-5 TRBD1 17 TRBV20-1 few TGCAGTGCTAGAGACTACAGGGGTTTTGACGGCAATCAGCCCCAGCATTTT CSARDYRGFDGNQPQHF